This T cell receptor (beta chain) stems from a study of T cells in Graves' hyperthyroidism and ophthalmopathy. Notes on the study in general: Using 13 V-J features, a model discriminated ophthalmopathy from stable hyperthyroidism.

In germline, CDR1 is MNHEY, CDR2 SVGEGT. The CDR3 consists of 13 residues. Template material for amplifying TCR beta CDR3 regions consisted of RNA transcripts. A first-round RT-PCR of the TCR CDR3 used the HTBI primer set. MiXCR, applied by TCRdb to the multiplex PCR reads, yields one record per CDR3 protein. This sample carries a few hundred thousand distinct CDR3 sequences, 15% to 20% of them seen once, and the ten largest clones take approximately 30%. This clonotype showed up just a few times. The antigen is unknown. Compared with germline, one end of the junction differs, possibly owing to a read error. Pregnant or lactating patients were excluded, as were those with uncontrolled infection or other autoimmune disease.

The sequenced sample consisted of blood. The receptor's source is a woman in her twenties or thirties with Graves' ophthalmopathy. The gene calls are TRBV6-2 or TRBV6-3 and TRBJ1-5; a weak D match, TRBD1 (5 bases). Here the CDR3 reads CASSAPATVTKDF. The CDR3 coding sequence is TGTGCCAGCAGTGCGCCAGCGACAGTAACTAAGGATTTT.